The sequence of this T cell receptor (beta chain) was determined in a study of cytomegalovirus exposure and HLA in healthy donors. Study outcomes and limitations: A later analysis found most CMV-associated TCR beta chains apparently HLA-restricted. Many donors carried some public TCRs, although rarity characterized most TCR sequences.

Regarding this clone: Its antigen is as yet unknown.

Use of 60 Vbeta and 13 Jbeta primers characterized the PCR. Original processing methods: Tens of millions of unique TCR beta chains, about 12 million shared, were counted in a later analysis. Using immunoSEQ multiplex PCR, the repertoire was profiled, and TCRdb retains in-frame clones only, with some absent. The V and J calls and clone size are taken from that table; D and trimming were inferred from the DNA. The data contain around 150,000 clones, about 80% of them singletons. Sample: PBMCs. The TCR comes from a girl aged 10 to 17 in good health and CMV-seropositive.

Written as DNA, the CDR3 is TGTGCCTGGGGAGACAGGGGAGCCCACGAGCAGTACTTC. Translated, it gives CAWGDRGAHEQYF. The chain carries TRBV30 and TRBJ2-7, with TRBD1 identical over 8 bases. The CDR3 runs to 13 residues. V trimming: 5 bases; J trimming: 5 bases; junction bases outside the gene matches: 8. The germline CDR1 and CDR2 sequences are GTSNPN and SVGIG (reference sequence).